Below are 23 T cell receptor beta chains sequenced from a single sample in a study of blood T cell repertoires in COVID-19. Measured with immunoSEQ multiplex PCR; TCRdb has only the in-frame clones, and not every one. The table has 150,000 or so clones, about 80% seen once; the top ten hold under 9.5%. Sequencing was done on a sample of PBMCs or T cells enriched from blood (not recorded which). These receptor sequences come from a man aged 50 to 60 who had recovered from COVID-19.

The sample holds a few counts of this clone. The chain joins TRBV2 to TRBJ2-2; 7 nucleotides agree with TRBD1. The CDR3 has 14 amino acids. Per germline, CDR1 SNHLY and CDR2 FYNNEI. After removal of 7 bases from V and 2 bases from J, the junction contained 4 bases not matched to a gene. In DNA form, the CDR3 reads TGTGCCAGCAACCGGGACAGAAACACCGGGGAGCTGTTTTTT. Its translation is CASNRDRNTGELFF.

The rearrangement uses TRBV13 and TRBJ2-7; D may be TRBD1 (5 bases). The V gene lost 2 bases and the J gene lost 5 bases, with 10 bases spanning the gap. The germline gives CDR1 PRHDT, CDR2 FYEKMQ (reference sequence). This CDR3 comprises 13 residues. Written as DNA, the CDR3 is TGTGCCAGCAGCTTACCGCAGGGCCACGAGCAGTACTTC. Protein sequence: CASSLPQGHEQYF. The full variable domain, in which reference TRBV13 and TRBJ2-7 provide the parts outside the CDR3, is AAGVIQSPRHLIKEKRETATLKCYPIPRHDTVYWYQQGPGQDPQFLISFYEKMQSDKGSIPDRFSAQQFSDYHSELNMSSLELGDSALYFCASSLPQGHEQYFGPGTRLTVT.

This chain joins TRBV6-5 and TRBJ2-1; possibly TRBD2 for D (6 bases). Germline CDR1 MNHEY, CDR2 SVGAGI. This CDR3 contains 16 residues. Trimming left V 1 base short and J 8 bases short, with 18 bases between. CDR3 region: CASSYLPGPPGDEQFF. CDR3 nucleotides: TGTGCCAGCAGTTACTTGCCGGGACCTCCGGGGGATGAGCAGTTCTTC.

The CDR3 region is CASSRDRNYGYTF. The CDR3 DNA is TGTGCCAGTAGTCGTGACAGGAACTATGGCTACACCTTC. V gene TRBV19 combines with J gene TRBJ1-2, with a tentative D call TRBD1 (6 bases). V lost 5 bases to trimming and J lost 2 bases, with 9 bases between them. Germline CDR1 is LNHDA and CDR2 is SQIVND (reference sequence). This CDR3 contains 13 residues.

Points on this clone: The same CDR3 also results from other DNA sequences found in this sample. This rearrangement joins TRBV6-5 to TRBJ2-1; 11 positions match TRBD2. CDR3 length: 14 amino acids. The junction had 8 bases not matched to a gene; V was cut back by 8 bases and J by 8 bases. Germline lookup yields CDR1 MNHEY and CDR2 SVGAGI. DNA of the CDR3: TGTGCCAGCTCTCGACTAGCGGGGATCTATGAGCAGTTCTTC. This sequence encodes CASSRLAGIYEQFF.

The rearrangement uses TRBV9 and TRBJ1-3; D ambiguous. Per germline, CDR1 SGDLS and CDR2 YYNGEE. V lost 6 bases and J 0 bases, leaving 13 bases between the germline ends. The CDR3 loop spans 15 amino acids. For the CDR3, the DNA is TGTGCCAGCACCCTATACAGACCCTCTGGAAACACCATATATTTT. It translates to CASTLYRPSGNTIYF. Looking up the rest from reference TRBV9 and TRBJ1-3 gives the full variable domain: DSGVTQTPKHLITATGQRVTLRCSPRSGDLSVYWYQQSLDQGLQFLIQYYNGEERAKGNILERFSAQQFPDLHSELNLSSLELGDSALYFCASTLYRPSGNTIYFGEGSWLTVV.

The chain carries TRBV6-2 or TRBV6-3 and TRBJ2-7; 7 bases map to TRBD2. The CDR3 has 13 amino acids. With 2 bases clipped from V and 3 bases from J, the junction kept 1 base outside the gene matches. Germline values: CDR1 MNHEY, CDR2 SVGEGT. CDR3 residues: CASSYGGDYEQYF. The CDR3 nucleotides are TGTGCCAGCAGTTACGGGGGGGACTACGAGCAGTACTTC.

This clone occurred a few times. The chain is built from TRBV5-1 and TRBJ2-3; D possibly corresponds to TRBD1 (6 bases). The V and J ends lost 4 bases and 2 bases respectively, with 14 bases between them. CDR3 length: 15 amino acids. Germline V gene data show CDR1 as SGHRS and CDR2 as YFSETQ. The DNA for the CDR3 is TGCGCCAGCAGCAAAGGGGGTGGAGACACAGATACGCAGTATTTT. It translates to CASSKGGGDTDTQYF.

This clone was found once. This same CDR3 is encoded by further DNA sequences in the sample. This chain links TRBV10-2 with TRBJ1-3, with a weak D call TRBD1 (6 bases). This CDR3 has 14 residues. Germline CDR1 reads WSHSY; CDR2 reads SAAADI. Trimming took 3 bases from V and 0 from J, leaving 6 bases between them. This CDR3 reads CASSEGGSGNTIYF. DNA of the CDR3: TGCGCCAGCAGTGAAGGGGGCTCTGGAAACACCATATATTTT.

The rearrangement links TRBV11-2 to TRBJ1-3; D unresolved. The CDR3 extends over 16 amino acids. Trimming removed 1 base from V and 0 bases from J, with 10 bases in between. Per the germline V gene, CDR1 is SGHAT and CDR2 is FQNNGV. CDR3 region: CASSLVTTGSGNTIYF. For the CDR3, the DNA is TGTGCCAGCAGCTTAGTCACAACGGGCTCTGGAAACACCATATATTTT.

The chain links TRBV6-5 to TRBJ1-4; unclear D gene. The CDR3 loop spans 13 amino acids. Germline assignment: CDR1 MNHEY and CDR2 SVGAGI. Between the trimmed V and J ends, which lost 2 bases and 5 bases, there was a span of 6 bases. The CDR3 DNA is TGTGCCAGCAGTTACCGGGAGAATGAAAAACTGTTTTTT. This encodes CASSYRENEKLFF.

The V call is TRBV10-1, the J call TRBJ1-1; D is unresolved. Germline V gene data show CDR1 as WNHNN and CDR2 as SYGVQD (reference sequence). V lost 6 bases and J 0 bases, leaving 5 bases between the germline ends. This CDR3 is built from 12 residues. For the CDR3, the DNA is TGCGCCAGCAGGGGCATGAACACTGAAGCTTTCTTT. Translation: CASRGMNTEAFF.

The chain has TRBV18 and TRBJ1-4; 11 nucleotides agree with TRBD1. With 3 bases clipped from V and 7 bases from J, the junction kept 4 bases outside the gene matches. Germline-derived CDR1 and CDR2 are KGHSH and LQKENI. The length of the CDR3 is 15 residues. The CDR3 region is CASSPRTGGSEKLFF. Here the CDR3 DNA reads TGTGCCAGCTCACCGCGGACAGGGGGCAGTGAAAAACTGTTTTTT.

V and J are TRBV6-5 and TRBJ2-7, with TRBD1 matching over 7 bases. CDR3 size: 15 residues. Germline trimming cut 4 bases from V and 4 bases from J; bases unmatched to any gene: 10. CDR1 and CDR2 from the germline V gene are MNHEY and SVGAGI. CDR3 DNA: TGTGCCAGCAGTTCCCGGACAGGCGGAGAGTACGAGCAGTACTTC. Its translation is CASSSRTGGEYEQYF.

This chain uses TRBV5-8 with TRBJ2-1; a weak D match, TRBD2 (6 bases). Deletions cut 1 base from V and 10 bases from J, with 12 bases between. Germline CDR1 SGHTS, CDR2 YDEGEE. This CDR3 is 13 amino acids long. CDR3 bases: TGTGCCAGCAGCTTGTGGGGCACTAGCGAGCAGTTCTTC. Protein: CASSLWGTSEQFF.

V is TRBV24-1 and J is TRBJ2-6; D possibly corresponds to TRBD2 (5 bases). This CDR3 is 15 amino acids long. Germline V gene sequence: CDR1 KGHDR, CDR2 SFDVKD. Trimming removed 3 bases from V and 4 bases from J, with 9 bases in between. This CDR3 is CATSDRGSGANVLTF. In DNA form, the CDR3 reads TGTGCCACCAGTGATCGAGGGTCCGGGGCCAACGTCCTGACTTTC.

The V and J genes are TRBV6-5 and TRBJ2-7; 7 nucleotides line up with TRBD1. The CDR3 has 14 residues. With V trimmed by 6 bases and J by 1 base, 6 bases remained unmatched. Germline CDR1 MNHEY, CDR2 SVGAGI. The CDR3 DNA follows: TGTGCCAGCAGCCCACCGGGACAGTCCTACGAGCAGTACTTC. Its protein is CASSPPGQSYEQYF.

This chain links TRBV2 with TRBJ2-5, with TRBD2 identical over 8 bases. The CDR3 is 16 residues long. Germline V CDR1 and CDR2: SNHLY, FYNNEI. V was pared by 3 bases and J by 5 bases, with 11 bases of the junction left unmatched. CDR3 region: CASSDQQAGAYETQYF. The DNA of the CDR3 is TGTGCCAGCAGTGACCAACAAGCGGGGGCCTACGAGACCCAGTACTTC.

The chain combines TRBV4-3 with TRBJ1-2; 9 bases match TRBD1. The CDR3 sequence is 15 residues long. Trimming at V came to 4 bases and at J to 1 base, leaving 4 bases not matched to a gene. The germline gives CDR1 LGHNA, CDR2 YSLEER. The CDR3 sequence: CASSLRQGVNYGYTF. The DNA of the CDR3 is TGCGCCAGCAGCCTCCGACAGGGGGTTAACTATGGCTACACCTTC.

The CDR3 coding sequence is TGTGCCAGCAGGGGGGGGCCTGAAGCTTTCTTT. Protein sequence: CASRGGPEAFF. The gene calls are TRBV6-5 and TRBJ1-1, with D maybe TRBD1 (6 bases). V lost 6 bases and J lost 6, with 8 bases in between. The CDR3 has 11 amino acids. The germline CDR1 and CDR2 sequences are MNHEY and SVGAGI.

The count of this clone is one. V is TRBV10-2 and J is TRBJ2-5; 12 nucleotides agree with TRBD2. Trimming removed 6 bases from V and 5 bases from J; junction bases left unmatched: 7. CDR3 length: 15 amino acids. The germline V gene has CDR1 WSHSY and CDR2 SAAADI. CDR3 bases: TGCGCCAGCAGAACAACTAGCGGGGGGAGGGAGACCCAGTACTTC. Its protein product is CASRTTSGGRETQYF.

The chain uses TRBV7-2 and TRBJ1-5; unclear D gene. Germline V gene sequence: CDR1 SGHTA, CDR2 FQGNSA. Deletions cut 1 base from V and 2 bases from J, with 6 bases between. The CDR3 has 14 residues. Here the CDR3 DNA reads TGTGCCAGCAGCTTAGGACTGGGCAATCAGCCCCAGCATTTT. This gives the protein CASSLGLGNQPQHF. Supplemented by reference TRBV7-2 and TRBJ1-5, the full variable domain reads GAGVSQSPSNKVTEKGKDVELRCDPISGHTALYWYRQSLGQGLEFLIYFQGNSAPDKSGLPSDRFSAERTGGSVSTLTIQRTQQEDSAVYLCASSLGLGNQPQHFGDGTRLSIL.

The CDR3 sequence is CASSSRQGRNEKLFF. The CDR3, as DNA: TGTGCCAGCAGCTCCCGACAGGGGAGGAATGAAAAACTGTTTTTT. The chain couples TRBV11-2 to TRBJ1-4; 8 bases are a match to TRBD1. CDR1 and CDR2 (germline): SGHAT, FQNNGV. The trim removed 4 bases at V and 5 bases at J, leaving 6 bases unmatched. The CDR3 is made up of 15 amino acids.